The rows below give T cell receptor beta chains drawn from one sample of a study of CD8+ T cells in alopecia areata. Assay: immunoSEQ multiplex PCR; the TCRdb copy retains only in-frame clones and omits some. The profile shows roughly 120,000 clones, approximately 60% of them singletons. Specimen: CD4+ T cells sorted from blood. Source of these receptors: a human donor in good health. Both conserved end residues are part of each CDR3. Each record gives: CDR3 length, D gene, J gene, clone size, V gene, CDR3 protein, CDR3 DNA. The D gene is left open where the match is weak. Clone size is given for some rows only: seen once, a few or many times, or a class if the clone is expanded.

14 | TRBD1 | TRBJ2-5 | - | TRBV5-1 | CASSFGTGEETQYF | TGCGCCAGCAGCTTCGGGACAGGGGAAGAGACCCAGTACTTC
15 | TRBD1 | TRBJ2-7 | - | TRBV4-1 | CASSEGGQGVYEQYF | TGCGCCAGCAGTGAAGGTGGGCAGGGGGTCTACGAGCAGTACTTC
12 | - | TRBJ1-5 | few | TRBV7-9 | CASSLDEQPQHF | TGTGCCAGCAGCTTAGATGAACAGCCCCAGCATTTT
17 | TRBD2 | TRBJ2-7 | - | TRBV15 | CATRGPRTSGGAYEQYF | TGTGCCACCAGGGGCCCCCGGACTAGCGGGGGGGCCTACGAGCAGTACTTC
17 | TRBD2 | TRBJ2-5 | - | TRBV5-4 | CASSLVKLAGDQETQYF | TGTGCCAGCAGCTTGGTAAAGTTAGCGGGGGACCAAGAGACCCAGTACTTC
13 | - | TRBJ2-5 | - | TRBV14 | CASSQVEPGPQYF | TGTGCCAGCAGCCAAGTCGAGCCGGGCCCACAGTACTTC
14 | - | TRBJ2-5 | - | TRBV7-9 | CASSLQGLEETQYF | TGTGCCAGCAGCTTACAGGGCCTGGAAGAGACCCAGTACTTC
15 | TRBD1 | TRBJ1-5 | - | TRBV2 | CASSEMGTGHQPQHF | TGTGCCAGCAGTGAAATGGGGACAGGGCACCAGCCCCAGCATTTT
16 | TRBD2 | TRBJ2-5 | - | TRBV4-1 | CASSQSPSGGPQTQYF | TGCGCCAGCAGCCAGAGCCCTAGCGGGGGGCCTCAGACCCAGTACTTC
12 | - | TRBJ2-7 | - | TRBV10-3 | CAISETGYEQYF | TGTGCCATCAGTGAGACAGGGTACGAGCAGTACTTC
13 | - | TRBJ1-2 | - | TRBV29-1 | CSVERRLSYGYTF | TGCAGCGTTGAACGGCGGCTGTCCTATGGCTACACCTTC
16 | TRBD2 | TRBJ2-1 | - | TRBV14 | CASSPYLAGGSGEQFF | TGTGCCAGCAGCCCGTACCTAGCGGGGGGTAGCGGTGAGCAGTTCTTC
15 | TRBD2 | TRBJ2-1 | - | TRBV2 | CASSEGGSSYNEQFF | TGTGCCAGCAGTGAAGGCGGGAGCTCCTACAATGAGCAGTTCTTC
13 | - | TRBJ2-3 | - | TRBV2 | CASSQAYADTQYF | TGTGCCAGCAGTCAAGCCTACGCAGATACGCAGTATTTT
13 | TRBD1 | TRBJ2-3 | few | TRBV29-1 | CSVSTGFADTQYF | TGCAGCGTTTCGACAGGGTTCGCAGATACGCAGTATTTT
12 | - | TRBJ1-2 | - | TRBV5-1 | CASSLAGGGYTF | TGCGCCAGCAGCTTGGCTGGGGGTGGCTACACCTTC
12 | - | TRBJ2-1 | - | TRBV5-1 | CASSEEGKEQFF | TGCGCCAGCTCCGAGGAAGGTAAGGAGCAGTTCTTC
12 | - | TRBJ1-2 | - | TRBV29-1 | CSAGQTRYGYTF | TGCAGCGCAGGACAGACCCGCTATGGCTACACCTTC
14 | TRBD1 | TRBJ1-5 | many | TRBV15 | CATSTGQGPQPQHF | TGTGCCACCAGCACGGGACAGGGTCCTCAGCCCCAGCATTTT
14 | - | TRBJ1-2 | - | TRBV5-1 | CASSLAGVEYGYTF | TGCGCCAGCAGCTTGGCCGGGGTAGAGTATGGCTACACCTTC
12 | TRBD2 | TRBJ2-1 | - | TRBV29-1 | CSLERGTGEQFF | TGCAGCCTCGAGCGGGGGACCGGTGAGCAGTTCTTC
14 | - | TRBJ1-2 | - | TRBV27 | CASSPLGGAYGYTF | TGTGCCAGCAGCCCGCTAGGGGGGGCCTATGGCTACACCTTC
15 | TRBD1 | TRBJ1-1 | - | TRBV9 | CASSPLTGRGTEAFF | TGTGCCAGCAGCCCCCTGACAGGGCGGGGCACTGAAGCTTTCTTT
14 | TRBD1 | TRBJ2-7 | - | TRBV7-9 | CASSGTGTTYEQYF | TGTGCCAGCAGCGGGACAGGGACGACCTACGAGCAGTACTTC
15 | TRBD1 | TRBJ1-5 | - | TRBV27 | CASSLDRAGNQPQHF | TGTGCCAGCAGTTTAGACAGGGCGGGTAATCAGCCCCAGCATTTT
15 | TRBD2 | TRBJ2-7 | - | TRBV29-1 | CSVEGDTSGGSEQYF | TGCAGCGTTGAAGGGGATACTAGCGGGGGGAGTGAGCAGTACTTC
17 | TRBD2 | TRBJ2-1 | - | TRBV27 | CASSLSGRASGDNEQFF | TGTGCCAGCAGTTTATCTGGCAGGGCTAGCGGCGACAATGAGCAGTTCTTC
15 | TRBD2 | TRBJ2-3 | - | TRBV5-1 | CASSLVSGGTDTQYF | TGCGCCAGCAGCTTGGTAAGCGGGGGCACAGATACGCAGTATTTT
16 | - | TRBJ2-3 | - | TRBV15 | CATSREDGYSTDTQYF | TGTGCCACCAGCAGAGAAGACGGTTATAGCACAGATACGCAGTATTTT
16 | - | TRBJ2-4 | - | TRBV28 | CASSLGGGTGENIQYF | TGTGCCAGCAGTTTGGGAGGGGGGACAGGCGAAAACATTCAGTACTTC
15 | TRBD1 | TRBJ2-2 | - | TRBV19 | CATTGRGSNTGELFF | TGTGCCACCACCGGCAGGGGGTCGAACACCGGGGAGCTGTTTTTT
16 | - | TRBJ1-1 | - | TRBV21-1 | CASSSQRTDMNTEAFF | TGTGCCAGCAGCTCCCAGCGGACAGACATGAACACTGAAGCTTTCTTT
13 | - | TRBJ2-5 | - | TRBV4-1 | CASSLGVQETQYF | TGCGCCAGCAGCCTGGGGGTCCAAGAGACCCAGTACTTC
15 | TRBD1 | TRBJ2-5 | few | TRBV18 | CASSPLGQGPETQYF | TGTGCCAGCTCACCATTGGGACAGGGACCGGAGACCCAGTACTTC
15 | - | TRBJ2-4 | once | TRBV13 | CASSSRDRGANIQYF | TGTGCCAGCAGCTCACGGGATCGGGGGGCGAACATTCAGTACTTC
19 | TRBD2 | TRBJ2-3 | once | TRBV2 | CASSERERLAGGRGDTQYF | TGTGCCAGCAGTGAGAGGGAGAGGCTAGCGGGGGGGCGTGGAGATACGCAGTATTTT
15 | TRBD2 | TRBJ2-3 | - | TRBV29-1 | CSATPGGARTDTQYF | TGCAGCGCAACCCCCGGGGGGGCTCGGACAGATACGCAGTATTTT
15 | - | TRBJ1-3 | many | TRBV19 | CASSIDGFSGNTIYF | TGTGCCAGTAGTATAGACGGCTTCTCTGGAAACACCATATATTTT
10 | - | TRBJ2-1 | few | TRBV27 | CASSEVEQFF | TGTGCCAGCAGTGAAGTAGAGCAGTTCTTC
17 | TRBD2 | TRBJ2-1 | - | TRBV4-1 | CASTLAGGPTAYNEQFF | TGCGCCAGCACCCTAGCGGGGGGGCCTACTGCCTACAATGAGCAGTTCTTC
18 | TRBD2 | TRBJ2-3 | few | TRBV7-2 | CASSLLASGGGSTDTQYF | TGTGCCAGCAGCTTACTCGCTAGCGGGGGGGGGAGCACAGATACGCAGTATTTT
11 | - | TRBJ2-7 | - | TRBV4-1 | CASSQGFEQYF | TGCGCCAGCAGCCAAGGCTTCGAGCAGTACTTC
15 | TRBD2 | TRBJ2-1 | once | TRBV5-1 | CASARELADYNEQFF | TGCGCCAGCGCCAGGGAACTAGCGGATTACAATGAGCAGTTCTTC
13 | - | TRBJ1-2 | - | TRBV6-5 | CASSYEPNYGYTF | TGTGCCAGCAGTTACGAACCCAACTATGGCTACACCTTC
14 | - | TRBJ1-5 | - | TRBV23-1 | CASARGRPGQPQHF | TGCGCCAGCGCTCGCGGACGGCCCGGTCAGCCCCAGCATTTT
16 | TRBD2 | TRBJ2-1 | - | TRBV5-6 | CASSPGQLAGGDEQFF | TGTGCCAGCAGCCCGGGACAACTAGCGGGGGGCGATGAGCAGTTCTTC
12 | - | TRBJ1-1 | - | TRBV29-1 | CSVARTNTEAFF | TGCAGCGTTGCCAGGACGAACACTGAAGCTTTCTTT